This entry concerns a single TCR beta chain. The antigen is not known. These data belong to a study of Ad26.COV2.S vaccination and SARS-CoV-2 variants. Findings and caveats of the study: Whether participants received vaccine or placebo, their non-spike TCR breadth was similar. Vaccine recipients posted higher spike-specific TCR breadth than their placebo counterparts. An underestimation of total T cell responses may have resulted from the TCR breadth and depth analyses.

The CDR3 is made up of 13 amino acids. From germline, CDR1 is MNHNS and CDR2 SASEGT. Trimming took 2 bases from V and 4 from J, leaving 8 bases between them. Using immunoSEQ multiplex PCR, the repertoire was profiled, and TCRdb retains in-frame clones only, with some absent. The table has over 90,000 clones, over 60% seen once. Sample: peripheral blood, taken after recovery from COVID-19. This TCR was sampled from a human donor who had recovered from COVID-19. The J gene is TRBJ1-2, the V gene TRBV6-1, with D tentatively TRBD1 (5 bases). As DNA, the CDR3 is TGTGCCAGCAGTGAACGACAGATCTATGGCTACACCTTC. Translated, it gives CASSERQIYGYTF.